This T cell receptor beta chain was profiled in a study of T cell responses to AZD1222 COVID-19 vaccine (dated by TCRdb to about 2021). The study in broad terms: AZD1222 recipients given second doses at about 4 weeks or at about 12 weeks were pooled, since spike-specific TCR depth and breadth were not found to differ between the two schedules. TCR sequencing covered fewer than 250 trial participants: 200 to 220 given two doses of AZD1222 and about 26 given two doses of MenACWY control vaccine. Trial participants were enrolled into age subgroups of 18-55, 56-69 and 70-plus years, which contained around 140, 26 and 57 TCR-sequenced participants, respectively. On the study overall, not on this receptor specifically: Because no day 14 peak-response samples were available, the repertoires could be characterized only after the peak T cell response. The whole spike protein was spanned by vaccine-associated CD4 TCRs, and dominant responses were seen in regions 160-218 and 743-854. Conclusions about previously exposed vaccinees were limited because only six or seven AZD1222 recipients were SARS-CoV-2 seropositive at baseline. Spike-specific TCR breadth and depth rose significantly after two AZD1222 doses compared with day 0 and with MenACWY recipients. Epitopes outside the regions mutated in the B.1.351 and B.1.1.7 variants were reportedly recognized by nearly half of the unique spike-specific TCRs. In the small 56-69-year group, the increase in depth fell short of significance, most likely because of low power. Participants were mostly white British and included more females than males, and it was suggested by the authors that clonal diversity may have been underestimated.

The CDR3 regions of human TCRbeta chains were analyzed by immunosequencing. The original pipeline was this. Repertoire TCRs were checked for matches against a reference library of SARS-CoV-2-specific TCRs that had been generated using the MIRA antigen-specificity platform. Breadth was defined as the fraction of unique TCRs that were SARS-CoV-2-associated. Depth was defined as the fraction of total T cells that were SARS-CoV-2-associated. Using the MIRA data, each spike-specific TCR was mapped to the spike region that the TCR reacts to and placed in a CD4 or CD8 class. Log10-transformed breadth and depth values were compared by one-way ANOVA with Sidak's multiple comparisons tests. TCRdb re-hosts the immuneACCESS table, in-frame sequences only. Its copies lack some clones; in the studies checked, an unresolved V gene accounts for under half of them, and the cause for the rest is not known. The V and J calls and clone size were taken over from that table, and D and trimming were inferred from the DNA. The sample profile shows some 140,000 clones; about 80% of them were found once. The leading ten clones occupy about 4% of the sample.

From cysteine to phenylalanine, the CDR3 is 15 amino acids long. The sequence is cut down to CDR3 DNA, 45 bases in frame from base 1. The germline V gene sets CDR1 to SGHRS and CDR2 to YFSETQ. V is trimmed back by 6 bases and J by 2 bases, and the junction contains 6 bases that no gene match accounts for. Explained via the paper, the time point label denotes: baseline before first vaccination. The vaccinee samples were drawn from two UK trials, COV001 and COV002, one of which was a single-blind randomized controlled phase 2/3 trial testing AZD1222 (ChAdOx1 nCoV-19) in healthy adults. Trial participant PBMC samples were collected at day 0 and day 28 after the second dose for TCRbeta chain sequencing. Of note for this clone: No antigen is known for it. Base quality data are lacking; no much larger clone is found one base away.

This clonotype was sampled from an adult in good health. Sequenced material: peripheral blood, taken on day 0 of AZD1222 vaccination. The receptor chain draws on TRBV5-1 and TRBJ2-5, and 11 junction bases match TRBD2. In nucleotides, the sequence is TGCGCCAGCAAAGATCTAGCGGGGGGACAAGAGACCCAGTACTTC. This sequence encodes CASKDLAGGQETQYF.